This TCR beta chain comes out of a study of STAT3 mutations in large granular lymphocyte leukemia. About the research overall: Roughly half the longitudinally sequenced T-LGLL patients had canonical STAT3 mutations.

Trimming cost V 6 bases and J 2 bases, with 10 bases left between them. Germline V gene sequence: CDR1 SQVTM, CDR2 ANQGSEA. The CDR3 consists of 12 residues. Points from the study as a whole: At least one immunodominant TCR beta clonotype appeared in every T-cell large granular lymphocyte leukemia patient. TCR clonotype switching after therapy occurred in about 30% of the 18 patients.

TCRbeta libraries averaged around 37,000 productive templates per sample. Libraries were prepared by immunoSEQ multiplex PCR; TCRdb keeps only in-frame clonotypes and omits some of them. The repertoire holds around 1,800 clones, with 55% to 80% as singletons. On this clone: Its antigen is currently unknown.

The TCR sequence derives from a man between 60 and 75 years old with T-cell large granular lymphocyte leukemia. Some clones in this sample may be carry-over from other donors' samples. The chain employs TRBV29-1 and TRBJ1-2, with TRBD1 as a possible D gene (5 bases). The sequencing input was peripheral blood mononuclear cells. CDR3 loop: CSVAGTNYGYTF. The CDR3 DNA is TGCAGCGTCGCAGGGACCAACTATGGCTACACCTTC.